This T cell receptor beta chain appears in the sequencing data of a study of cytomegalovirus exposure and HLA in healthy donors. Findings and caveats of the study: Many donors carried some public TCRs, although rarity characterized most TCR sequences. In vitro data verified three CMV-associated chains as specific for CMV antigens. The study recorded 150 to 200 TCR beta chains that were cytomegalovirus-associated. As was reported, the classifier diagnosed cytomegalovirus status with high specificity and sensitivity.

Regarding this clone: Antigen specificity is unknown.

Libraries were prepared by immunoSEQ multiplex PCR; TCRdb keeps only in-frame clonotypes and omits some of them. The sample gives about 120,000 clones, 86% of which show up once; roughly 5% is in the top ten. Germline V CDR1 and CDR2: GTSNPN, SVGIG (reference sequence). V lost 2 bases and J lost 7, with 14 bases in between. The CDR3 length is 14 residues. The receptor was derived from a young man in good health and CMV-seronegative. Sequencing used PBMCs. The chain carries TRBV30 and TRBJ2-2; D is ambiguous. CDR3 nucleotide sequence: TGTGCCTGGAGTCTGGGCCATCTCTTCGGGGAGCTGTTTTTT. Translation: CAWSLGHLFGELFF.